This TCR beta chain is from a study of blood T cell repertoires in COVID-19 (dated by TCRdb to the early 2020s). About the study as a whole: The collaborator samples originated in the United States, Italy and Spain and spanned the acute and convalescent phases of COVID-19. The prospective study material was composed of cDNA or gDNA derived from T cells, B-cell-depleted T cells, or PBMCs. Subjects who had been exposed to COVID-19, were actively infected with it, or had recovered from it provided the deeply sampled blood TCRbeta repertoires that made up the dataset. The repertoires were released in a freely available public database intended as a resource for research on the immune response to SARS-CoV-2. Samples came from the ongoing ImmuneRACE study (first 160 participants) plus 1,254 subjects from 6 global collaborators. A de-identified subject ID, COVID-19 status, age in years and sex were almost always included in the sample metadata. Where available, HLA class I and class II types were taken from metadata supplied by the sample provider and were not determined by assay-based typing.

Broader findings and caveats from the paper: Clinical and demographic metadata were provided uncurated, with the amount varying by source and participant.

The immunoSEQ Assay, a bias-controlled multiplex PCR, was used to amplify TCRbeta CDR3 regions from genomic DNA. Turning to the authors' computational methods: The number of nucleated cells in each sample was estimated by amplification of reference gene primers within the assay. To quantify the absolute abundance of each unique TCRbeta CDR3 rearrangement, sequence reads were collapsed and filtered. Productive Simpson clonality was computed per sample as the square root of Simpson's diversity index over productive rearrangements. The immuneACCESS repertoire file appears here via TCRdb, limited to in-frame rearrangements. These files lack a portion of the clones; in checked studies, under half of the deficit traces to unresolved V genes, and the cause of the others is not known. That table furnishes V, J and clone size, whereas the DNA furnished D and trimming. The table for this sample lists around 100,000 clones; 90% of them were counted only once. The leading ten clones occupy about 5% of the sample.

CDR1 and CDR2 were assigned from the germline V gene (reference sequence) as LNHDA and SQIVND. Between the V and J ends, shortened by 8 bases and 7 bases respectively, the junction contains 18 bases. There are 14 amino acids in the CDR3, from cysteine to phenylalanine inclusive. Only the CDR3 DNA is retained, 42 bases long and in frame from the first base. Each collaborating institution followed its own protocols to collect whole blood in K2EDTA tubes. For TCRbeta analysis, collaborators shipped samples as frozen whole blood, isolated PBMCs, or DNA extracted from either of those sample types. As concerns this clone: Its recognized antigen is unknown. No per-base quality is available; no much larger clone lies one base away.

Sequencing was done on a sample of peripheral blood. This receptor was taken from a man aged 50 or older with acute or convalescent COVID-19. The receptor chain draws on TRBV19 and TRBJ2-1; a weak D assignment points to TRBD2 (5 bases agree). Here the CDR3 is given as CASGSDSPGNEQFF. In nucleotide form, the sequence is TGTGCCAGTGGGTCGGACTCCCCTGGGAATGAGCAGTTCTTC.